Presented here are 30 T cell receptor beta chains from one specimen sequenced in a study of cytomegalovirus exposure and HLA in healthy donors. 60 Vbeta and 13 Jbeta primers were used in PCR. Generated by immunoSEQ multiplex PCR, the TCRdb table keeps only in-frame clones and is missing some. This sample has under 200,000 clones; more than 65% occur once, and the top ten carry around 0.46%. Material: PBMCs. The receptor set was obtained from a woman aged 50 to 60 in good health and CMV-seronegative.

The chain links TRBV7-9 to TRBJ2-2; TRBD1 matches at 8 bases. Per germline, CDR1 SEHNR and CDR2 FQNEAQ (reference sequence). This CDR3 region has 15 residues. V shed 1 base and J 5 bases; nucleotides not matched to a gene: 3. The CDR3 reads CASSLGTGSTGELFF. The CDR3 DNA reads TGTGCCAGCAGCTTAGGGACAGGGAGTACCGGGGAGCTGTTTTTT.

This chain uses TRBV28 with TRBJ2-7; 7 bases align to TRBD1. Unmatched junction bases numbered 9, after V lost 6 bases and J lost 1 base. This CDR3 is 15 amino acids long. In germline, CDR1 is MDHEN, CDR2 SYDVKM. CDR3 DNA: TGTGCCAGCAGCACCCCGGGACAGCTGTCCTACGAGCAGTACTTC. Amino acids: CASSTPGQLSYEQYF.

This clone was recorded once. V and J are TRBV6-5 and TRBJ2-2; 7 nucleotides agree with TRBD1. J lost 2 bases, V lost 2 bases, and 2 bases had no gene match. The CDR3 consists of 15 residues. From germline, CDR1 is MNHEY and CDR2 SVGAGI. This CDR3 reads CASSYEGGNTGELFF. CDR3 in DNA: TGTGCCAGCAGTTACGAAGGGGGCAACACCGGGGAGCTGTTTTTT.

The chain has TRBV5-1 and TRBJ2-1; the match to TRBD1 covers 12 bases. J lost 9 bases, V lost 3 bases, and 7 bases had no gene match. Germline V gives CDR1 SGHRS, CDR2 YFSETQ. This CDR3 has 15 residues. The CDR3 protein is CASSSTGTGGIEQFF. Here the CDR3 DNA reads TGCGCCAGCAGCTCCACCGGGACAGGGGGCATTGAGCAGTTCTTC.

Only a few counts were recorded for this clone. The V and J genes are TRBV18 and TRBJ1-4; 8 bases line up with TRBD1. Germline trimming cut 6 bases from V and 4 bases from J; bases unmatched to any gene: 13. Germline V lookup: CDR1 KGHSH, CDR2 LQKENI. CDR3 length: 17 amino acids. CDR3 sequence reads: CASSPGTGVSLNEKLFF. The DNA for the CDR3 is TGTGCCAGCTCTCCCGGGACAGGAGTATCTCTTAATGAAAAACTGTTTTTT.

The J gene is TRBJ1-3, the V gene TRBV7-9; D gene unclear. The CDR3 loop spans 11 amino acids. The V end was cut by 5 bases, the J end by 9 bases, with 8 bases between. CDR1 SEHNR and CDR2 FQNEAQ come from the germline V gene (reference sequence). CDR3 in DNA: TGTGCCAGCAGCCCCGAGTCCACCATATATTTT. It encodes CASSPESTIYF. Full variable domain (missing parts from reference TRBV7-9 and TRBJ1-3): DTGVSQNPRHKITKRGQNVTFRCDPISEHNRLYWYRQTLGQGPEFLTYFQNEAQLEKSRLLSDRFSAERPKGSFSTLEIQRTEQGDSAMYLCASSPESTIYFGEGSWLTVV.

This rearrangement joins TRBV28 to TRBJ2-3, with 12 bases that match TRBD1. Germline V lookup: CDR1 MDHEN, CDR2 SYDVKM. The CDR3 runs to 16 residues. J gave up 5 bases and V 5 bases, and 8 bases lay outside the gene matches. CDR3 sequence reads: CASSTSWDRGRDTQYF. CDR3 coding DNA: TGTGCCAGCAGTACCTCGTGGGACAGGGGGCGAGATACGCAGTATTTT.

This sequence joins TRBV4-1 and TRBJ2-5, with TRBD2 matching 14 bases. The CDR3 runs 17 residues. V trimming: 4 bases; J trimming: 1 base; junction bases outside the gene matches: 5. The germline gives CDR1 MGHRA, CDR2 YSYEKL. CDR3 DNA sequence: TGCGCCAGCAGCCCCCGGGGGACTAGCGGGAGCCAAGAGACCCAGTACTTC. Translation gives CASSPRGTSGSQETQYF.

This chain uses TRBV28 with TRBJ2-2; TRBD1 matches 9 bases. Germline assignment: CDR1 MDHEN and CDR2 SYDVKM. This CDR3 has 16 amino acids. J gave up 6 bases and V 5 bases, and 10 bases lay outside the gene matches. CDR3 amino acids: CASSAPDRGYAGELFF. The CDR3 bases are TGTGCCAGCAGTGCCCCTGACAGGGGGTACGCCGGGGAGCTGTTTTTT.

As to this clone: Its ends do not fully match the called genes, so a read error is possible. This sample includes further DNA sequences coding for the same CDR3. The rearrangement uses TRBV4-1 and TRBJ2-1; 10 nucleotides align to TRBD2. CDR1 and CDR2 (germline): MGHRA, YSYEKL. This CDR3 region has 19 residues. In DNA, the CDR3 is TGCGCCAGTAGCCAAGGGGGGTTACTAGCGGGAAGCCGGGGCAATGAGCAGTTCTTC. It translates to CASSQGGLLAGSRGNEQFF.

The J gene is TRBJ2-2, the V gene TRBV7-8; 10 nucleotides align to TRBD1. Germline V lookup: CDR1 SGHVS, CDR2 FQNEAQ. There are 17 residues in the CDR3. V shed 6 bases, J shed 0 bases, and the junction held 7 bases outside the gene matches. CDR3 coding DNA: TGTGCCAGCAGTCGCGAGGGGACAGGGGCGAACACCGGGGAGCTGTTTTTT. Translated: CASSREGTGANTGELFF.

The chain carries TRBV9 and TRBJ2-5; 7 bases are a match to TRBD2. The CDR3 runs to 15 residues. The V gene end was trimmed by 4 bases and the J gene end by 9 bases; junction bases not matched to a gene: 15. CDR1 is SGDLS, CDR2 YYNGEE, per germline. The CDR3 bases are TGTGCCAGCAGCCTGACGACTAGCAACGGGGGAGCCCAGTACTTC. Translation: CASSLTTSNGGAQYF.

V is TRBV25-1 and J is TRBJ2-2; D unclear. Germline assignment: CDR1 MGHDK and CDR2 SYGVNS. Trimming cost V 2 bases and J 1 base, with 5 bases left between them. The CDR3 spans 14 residues. In nucleotides, the CDR3 is TGTGCCAGCAGTGAAGGCGGGAACACCGGGGAGCTGTTTTTT. This encodes CASSEGGNTGELFF. Based on the CDR3 plus reference TRBV25-1 and TRBJ2-2, the full variable domain is EADIYQTPRYLVIGTGKKITLECSQTMGHDKMYWYQQDPGMELHLIHYSYGVNSTEKGDLSSESTVSRIRTEHFPLTLESARPSHTSQYLCASSEGGNTGELFFGEGSRLTVL.

A single count supports this clone. The chain uses TRBV27 and TRBJ1-3, with D unclear. The CDR3 is 14 residues long. Germline CDR1 is MNHEY and CDR2 is SMNVEV (reference sequence). Trimming pared 2 bases from V and 0 bases from J, leaving 5 bases between. CDR3 sequence: CASSLSHSGNTIYF. DNA for the CDR3: TGTGCCAGCAGTTTAAGCCACTCTGGAAACACCATATATTTT.

This chain uses TRBV5-8 with TRBJ2-7; 12 bases fit TRBD2. Germline values: CDR1 SGHTS, CDR2 YDEGEE. The CDR3 consists of 15 residues. J was trimmed by 3 bases and V by 5 bases; bases with no gene match: 6. The DNA of the CDR3 is TGTGCCAGCAGGCGTCTAGCGGGGGGGTTCTACGAGCAGTACTTC. Translation gives CASRRLAGGFYEQYF.

The rearrangement joins TRBV4-2 to TRBJ1-5; weak D call: TRBD1 (5 bases). The V gene's germline CDR1 is LGHNA and CDR2 YNFKEQ. This CDR3 region has 14 residues. V was cut by 1 base and J by 3 bases, with 7 bases left in between. CDR3 in amino acids: CASSQGQNNQPQHF. As DNA, the CDR3 is TGTGCCAGCAGCCAAGGACAGAACAATCAGCCCCAGCATTTT.

The V and J genes are TRBV28 and TRBJ2-7, with 10 bases fitting TRBD1. Germline V lookup: CDR1 MDHEN, CDR2 SYDVKM. Losses at the gene ends were 3 bases for V and 0 bases for J; bases not matched to a gene: 5. The CDR3 is 16 amino acids. CDR3 sequence (DNA): TGTGCCAGCAGTTTTTTGGGACAGGGGTCCTCCTACGAGCAGTACTTC. Residues: CASSFLGQGSSYEQYF.

This sequence joins TRBV5-1 and TRBJ2-7; no clear D. V was pared by 1 base and J by 5 bases, with 13 bases between. Per the germline V gene, CDR1 is SGHRS and CDR2 is YFSETQ. The CDR3 runs to 14 residues. The CDR3 sequence: CASSLLAGNNEQYF. The CDR3 DNA is TGCGCCAGCAGCTTGCTGGCAGGAAACAACGAGCAGTACTTC.

This rearrangement joins TRBV29-1 to TRBJ2-7; 7 bases are a match to TRBD2. The germline gives CDR1 SQVTM, CDR2 ANQGSEA. The length of the CDR3 is 13 residues. V gave up 5 bases and J gave up 3 bases; unmatched junction bases: 7. The chain's CDR3 is CSVKGRAGYEQYF. CDR3 bases: TGCAGCGTTAAAGGGAGGGCGGGCTACGAGCAGTACTTC.

The rearrangement joins TRBV4-2 to TRBJ2-7, with 9 bases fitting TRBD2. The CDR3 covers 15 residues. After removal of 5 bases from V and 0 bases from J, the junction contained 5 bases not matched to a gene. Per germline, CDR1 LGHNA and CDR2 YNFKEQ. This chain's CDR3 is CASSSETSGSYEQYF. DNA of the CDR3: TGTGCCAGCAGCTCCGAGACTAGCGGCTCCTACGAGCAGTACTTC.

The genes are TRBV7-6 and TRBJ2-5; tentative D call: TRBD2 (6 bases). This CDR3 is built from 16 residues. V dropped 5 bases and J dropped 2 bases, with 18 bases sitting between them. Per germline, CDR1 SGHVS and CDR2 FNYEAQ. CDR3 sequence reads: CASSPGAGFGQETQYF. Written as DNA, the CDR3 is TGTGCCAGCAGCCCCGGGGCGGGATTCGGACAAGAGACCCAGTACTTC.

The chain uses TRBV30 and TRBJ1-5, with 10 bases lining up with TRBD1. The V gene end was trimmed by 3 bases and the J gene end by 2 bases; junction bases not matched to a gene: 4. Germline lookup yields CDR1 GTSNPN and CDR2 SVGIG (reference sequence). CDR3 length equals 15 residues. Written as DNA, the CDR3 is TGTGCCTGGAGCTCCGGGACAGGGGGCAATCAGCCCCAGCATTTT. It translates to CAWSSGTGGNQPQHF.

CDR3 DNA sequence: TGTGCCAGCAGTACAGGGAGGGTTGCTTTCTTT. It yields the protein CASSTGRVAFF. This chain joins TRBV2 and TRBJ1-1, with D possibly matching TRBD1 (6 bases). Germline V gene sequence: CDR1 SNHLY, CDR2 FYNNEI. V lost 5 bases, J lost 11 bases, and 12 bases lay in between. The CDR3 has 11 amino acids.

The genes are TRBV27 and TRBJ2-7, with a tentative D call TRBD1 (6 bases). The CDR3 consists of 17 residues. Germline lookup yields CDR1 MNHEY and CDR2 SMNVEV (reference sequence). V lost 4 bases, J lost 3 bases, and 22 bases lay in between. The CDR3 nucleotides read TGTGCCAGCAGTTCGCTGGACCCCCTGGGGGCGAACTACGAGCAGTACTTC. It yields the protein CASSSLDPLGANYEQYF.

The chain combines TRBV18 with TRBJ2-1; 15 bases align to TRBD2. This CDR3 spans 17 amino acids. Germline V CDR1 and CDR2: KGHSH, LQKENI. V shed 5 bases, J shed 10 bases, and the junction held 12 bases outside the gene matches. The CDR3 protein is CASSAPGLAGGEREQFF. The CDR3 region has the DNA TGTGCCAGCTCAGCTCCGGGACTAGCGGGAGGAGAAAGGGAGCAGTTCTTC.

The chain employs TRBV7-2 and TRBJ2-1; 7 nucleotides line up with TRBD1. The CDR3 sequence is 12 residues long. Trimming took 5 bases from V and 10 from J; bases not matched to a gene: 5. Germline values: CDR1 SGHTA, CDR2 FQGNSA. The CDR3 DNA reads TGTGCCAGCAGCAGAGGGGACAGCGAGCAGTTCTTC. Its protein product is CASSRGDSEQFF.

The J gene is TRBJ2-7, the V gene TRBV28; perhaps TRBD2 as D (6 bases). The CDR3 spans 14 residues. Between the trimmed V and J ends, which lost 5 bases and 2 bases, there was a span of 13 bases. Germline CDR1 MDHEN, CDR2 SYDVKM. CDR3 in DNA: TGTGCCAGCAGTCACGGGGGATCGACCTACGAGCAGTACTTC. The encoded protein is CASSHGGSTYEQYF.

This clone was seen just once. V and J are TRBV27 and TRBJ2-7; TRBD1 is a possible D gene (6 bases). The V gene lost 3 bases and the J gene lost 3 bases, with 9 bases spanning the gap. CDR3 length equals 13 residues. Germline lookup yields CDR1 MNHEY and CDR2 SMNVEV (reference sequence). For the CDR3, the DNA is TGTGCCAGCAGTTTTGGACAGAACTACGAGCAGTACTTC. Its translation is CASSFGQNYEQYF.

This chain links TRBV4-2 with TRBJ2-1; TRBD2 matches 13 bases. V shed 0 bases and J 9 bases; nucleotides not matched to a gene: 5. Germline-derived CDR1 and CDR2 are LGHNA and YNFKEQ. The CDR3 has 16 amino acids. The CDR3 bases are TGTGCCAGCAGCCAAGAACTAGCGGGGGGGCCCAGTGAGCAGTTCTTC. Translated, it gives CASSQELAGGPSEQFF.

CDR3 sequence (DNA): TGTGCCAGCAGTGAATCGGCGAGCGGGGGGTCCTACGAGCAGTACTTC. Its translation is CASSESASGGSYEQYF. This chain joins TRBV25-1 and TRBJ2-7, with 9 bases aligning to TRBD2. The junction had 5 bases not matched to a gene; V was cut back by 1 base and J by 1 base. Looked up from germline, CDR1 is MGHDK and CDR2 is SYGVNS. There are 16 residues in the CDR3.